One and the same sample provided the 21 T cell receptor beta chains below, sequenced in a study of blood T cell repertoires in COVID-19. Method: immunoSEQ multiplex PCR; TCRdb's copy keeps in-frame clones and lacks some. The table lists 120,000 to 150,000 clones, 84% of them singletons. Sequenced material: PBMCs or T cells enriched from blood (not recorded which). These receptors were collected from a woman aged 18-30 years who had been exposed to COVID-19.

This clone was seen ten or more times. This chain links TRBV27 with TRBJ1-1; perhaps TRBD1 as D (5 bases). The V gene lost 2 bases and the J gene lost 1 base, with 11 bases spanning the gap. The germline V gene has CDR1 MNHEY and CDR2 SMNVEV (reference sequence). The CDR3 runs 15 residues. CDR3 in DNA: TGTGCCAGCAGTTTAAAGCGGGGGACGAACACTGAAGCTTTCTTT. This translates into CASSLKRGTNTEAFF.

The V gene is TRBV15, the J gene TRBJ2-7; 9 positions match TRBD1. This CDR3 comprises 15 residues. Germline values: CDR1 LNHNV, CDR2 YYDKDF (reference sequence). Trimming at V came to 0 bases and at J to 4 bases, leaving 4 bases not matched to a gene. Here the CDR3 reads CATSRDTGTGYEQYF. The CDR3 DNA reads as TGTGCCACCAGCAGAGATACAGGGACAGGGTACGAGCAGTACTTC.

This clone is a singleton in its sample. This chain joins TRBV27 and TRBJ2-5, with 8 bases that match TRBD1. V shed 3 bases, J shed 2 bases, and the junction held 8 bases outside the gene matches. Germline assignment: CDR1 MNHEY and CDR2 SMNVEV (reference sequence). CDR3 length: 16 amino acids. CDR3: CASSFVGTGKQETQYF. The CDR3 DNA reads as TGTGCCAGCAGTTTCGTAGGGACAGGCAAACAAGAGACCCAGTACTTC.

Only a few counts were recorded for this clone. The chain is built from TRBV20-1 and TRBJ2-7, with 10 nucleotides matching TRBD1. This CDR3 has 15 residues. The V gene end was trimmed by 3 bases and the J gene end by 5 bases; junction bases not matched to a gene: 10. Germline CDR1 DFQATT, CDR2 SNEGSKA (reference sequence). The CDR3, as DNA: TGCAGTGCTAGTGACCCGGGACAGGGGAACCACGAGCAGTACTTC. This gives the protein CSASDPGQGNHEQYF.

The chain carries TRBV7-9 and TRBJ2-5, with D tentatively TRBD1 (6 bases). V lost 0 bases to trimming and J lost 0 bases, with 8 bases between them. CDR1 and CDR2 (germline): SEHNR, FQNEAQ (reference sequence). The CDR3 totals 15 residues. The CDR3 sequence is CASSLAAGDQETQYF. CDR3 bases: TGTGCCAGCAGCTTAGCGGCAGGGGACCAAGAGACCCAGTACTTC.

The chain couples TRBV19 to TRBJ1-5; D not resolved. The CDR3 has 15 residues. Germline V gene lookup returns CDR1 LNHDA and CDR2 SQIVND (reference sequence). The V gene lost 6 bases and the J gene lost 0 bases, with 12 bases spanning the gap. The CDR3 coding sequence is TGTGCCAGTAGCCTCCGAACAGCTAGCAATCAGCCCCAGCATTTT. This sequence encodes CASSLRTASNQPQHF. The full variable domain, completed using reference TRBV19 and TRBJ1-5, is DGGITQSPKYLFRKEGQNVTLSCEQNLNHDAMYWYRQDPGQGLRLIYYSQIVNDFQKGDIAEGYSVSREKKESFPLTVTSAQKNPTAFYLCASSLRTASNQPQHFGDGTRLSIL.

This sequence joins TRBV7-2 and TRBJ2-1, with TRBD2 identical over 11 bases. Germline V gene sequence: CDR1 SGHTA, CDR2 FQGNSA. The length of the CDR3 is 17 residues. The V and J ends lost 0 bases and 5 bases, in that order; junction bases with no gene match: 6. The CDR3 spells CASSLATLAGGNNEQFF. The CDR3 nucleotides are TGTGCCAGCAGCTTAGCGACGCTAGCGGGAGGAAACAATGAGCAGTTCTTC.

This sequence joins TRBV25-1 and TRBJ2-3, with 11 bases identical to TRBD2. This CDR3 region has 17 residues. Germline V gives CDR1 MGHDK, CDR2 SYGVNS. J was trimmed by 2 bases and V by 5 bases; bases with no gene match: 9. CDR3: CASSPLTSGILTDTQYF. The CDR3 DNA reads as TGTGCCAGCAGTCCTCTGACTAGCGGGATCCTCACAGATACGCAGTATTTT. Filled out from reference TRBV25-1 and TRBJ2-3, the complete variable domain reads EADIYQTPRYLVIGTGKKITLECSQTMGHDKMYWYQQDPGMELHLIHYSYGVNSTEKGDLSSESTVSRIRTEHFPLTLESARPSHTSQYLCASSPLTSGILTDTQYFGPGTRLTVL.

This rearrangement joins TRBV27 to TRBJ1-6; 8 bases align to TRBD1. The CDR3 is 15 amino acids. The V and J ends lost 5 bases and 10 bases, in that order; junction bases with no gene match: 10. Germline assignment: CDR1 MNHEY and CDR2 SMNVEV (reference sequence). The chain's CDR3 is CASSQGQGGWSPLHF. In nucleotides, the CDR3 is TGTGCCAGCAGTCAAGGACAGGGCGGTTGGTCACCCCTCCACTTT.

The chain joins TRBV2 to TRBJ2-5, with D possibly being TRBD2 (6 bases). Germline loops: CDR1 SNHLY, CDR2 FYNNEI. Trimming cost V 6 bases and J 6 bases, with 17 bases left between them. The CDR3 runs 14 residues. CDR3 protein: CASSLGLGSQTQYF. CDR3 sequence (DNA): TGTGCCAGCAGCCTGGGACTGGGATCACAGACCCAGTACTTC.

V gene TRBV19 combines with J gene TRBJ1-1; maybe TRBD1 (5 bases). Germline lookup yields CDR1 LNHDA and CDR2 SQIVND (reference sequence). V was pared by 6 bases and J by 4 bases, with 15 bases between. This CDR3 region has 14 residues. The CDR3 sequence: CASSAGYTGTEAFF. The CDR3 DNA reads TGTGCCAGTAGCGCTGGGTATACAGGCACTGAAGCTTTCTTT.

The chain uses TRBV5-1 and TRBJ2-7; 9 nucleotides align to TRBD2. The CDR3 spans 14 residues. After removal of 2 bases from V and 5 bases from J, the junction contained 5 bases not matched to a gene. Germline values: CDR1 SGHRS, CDR2 YFSETQ. The CDR3 reads CASSLASGNDEQYF. The CDR3 region has the DNA TGCGCCAGCAGCTTAGCTAGCGGGAACGACGAGCAGTACTTC.

The gene calls are TRBV18 and TRBJ2-5, with D unresolved. The germline V and J ends were trimmed by 4 bases and 1 base, with 4 bases remaining between them. This CDR3 region has 12 residues. Germline values: CDR1 KGHSH, CDR2 LQKENI. DNA for the CDR3: TGTGCCAGCTCACTTCTCCAAGAGACCCAGTACTTC. Residues: CASSLLQETQYF. The full variable domain, its missing parts supplied by reference TRBV18 and TRBJ2-5, is NAGVMQNPRHLVRRRGQEARLRCSPMKGHSHVYWYRQLPEEGLKFMVYLQKENIIDESGMPKERFSAEFPKEGPSILRIQQVVRGDSAAYFCASSLLQETQYFGPGTRLLVL.

The chain is built from TRBV4-3 and TRBJ1-1; no clear D gene. The length of the CDR3 is 14 residues. Per germline, CDR1 LGHNA and CDR2 YSLEER. Between the trimmed V and J ends, which lost 0 bases and 7 bases, there was a span of 12 bases. The chain's CDR3 is CASSQEWPKREAFF. The CDR3 DNA follows: TGCGCCAGCAGCCAAGAATGGCCAAAGCGTGAAGCTTTCTTT.

The chain joins TRBV29-1 to TRBJ1-2; D call uncertain. The CDR3 totals 12 residues. The V gene's germline CDR1 is SQVTM and CDR2 ANQGSEA. The V end lost 6 bases, the J end lost 4 bases, and 12 bases lay between the germline ends. The CDR3, as DNA: TGCAGCGTGACAATGGGCCTCTATGGCTACACCTTC. Residues: CSVTMGLYGYTF. The variable domain in full, with the rest retrieved from reference TRBV29-1 and TRBJ1-2, is SAVISQKPSRDICQRGTSLTIQCQVDSQVTMMFWYRQQPGQSLTLIATANQGSEATYESGFVIDKFPISRPNLTFSTLTVSNMSPEDSSIYLCSVTMGLYGYTFGSGTRLTVV.

The chain uses TRBV12-3 or TRBV12-4 and TRBJ2-7; the match to TRBD1 covers 7 bases. The CDR3 runs 13 residues. Trimming at V came to 3 bases and at J to 7 bases, leaving 6 bases not matched to a gene. Here the CDR3 DNA reads TGTGCCAGCAGTTTTACAGGGGCCCCGGAGCAGTACTTC. This codes for CASSFTGAPEQYF.

This sequence joins TRBV5-6 and TRBJ2-2; 8 bases fit TRBD2. Germline V gene data show CDR1 as SGHDT and CDR2 as YYEEEE. The CDR3 loop spans 17 amino acids. V shed 1 base, J shed 5 bases, and the junction held 10 bases outside the gene matches. The CDR3 DNA sequence: TGTGCCAGCAGCTTGAGTCGGGGTAGCGGGACTACCGGGGAGCTGTTTTTT. Translating gives CASSLSRGSGTTGELFF.

The chain uses TRBV14 and TRBJ1-1; a weak D match, TRBD1 (6 bases). The CDR3 sequence is 14 residues long. The V end lost 5 bases, the J end lost 4 bases, and 14 bases lay between the germline ends. CDR1 is SGHDN, CDR2 FVKESK, per germline. For the CDR3, the DNA is TGTGCCAGCAGCAGGGAGGGGGTGAGCACTGAAGCTTTCTTT. Its translation is CASSREGVSTEAFF.

The chain is built from TRBV30 and TRBJ1-6, with 9 bases aligning to TRBD1. CDR3 length: 13 amino acids. Germline CDR1 reads GTSNPN; CDR2 reads SVGIG (reference sequence). V was clipped by 8 bases and J by 2 bases; unmatched bases: 1. CDR3 nucleotide sequence: TGTGCCGGACAGGGGCCCTATAATTCACCCCTCCACTTT. It yields the protein CAGQGPYNSPLHF. Full variable domain (missing parts from reference TRBV30 and TRBJ1-6): SQTIHQWPATLVQPVGSPLSLECTVEGTSNPNLYWYRQAAGRGLQLLFYSVGIGQISSEVPQNLSASRPQDRQFILSSKKLLLSDSGFYLCAGQGPYNSPLHFGNGTRLTVT.

The rearrangement joins TRBV15 to TRBJ2-7; tentative D call: TRBD2 (5 bases). The CDR3 loop spans 17 amino acids. Trimming took 3 bases from V and 0 from J, leaving 18 bases between them. Germline V gives CDR1 LNHNV, CDR2 YYDKDF (reference sequence). This chain's CDR3 is CATSREINTRNSYEQYF. CDR3 sequence (DNA): TGTGCCACCAGCAGGGAAATTAACACTAGAAACTCCTACGAGCAGTACTTC.

The chain uses TRBV5-4 and TRBJ2-7, with 9 bases lining up with TRBD2. This CDR3 is 13 amino acids long. V was pared by 4 bases and J by 6 bases, with 5 bases of the junction left unmatched. Germline CDR1 and CDR2: SGHNT and YYREEE (reference sequence). CDR3 residues: CASSPRGGGEQYF. The CDR3 bases are TGTGCCAGCAGCCCGCGGGGGGGAGGCGAGCAGTACTTC.